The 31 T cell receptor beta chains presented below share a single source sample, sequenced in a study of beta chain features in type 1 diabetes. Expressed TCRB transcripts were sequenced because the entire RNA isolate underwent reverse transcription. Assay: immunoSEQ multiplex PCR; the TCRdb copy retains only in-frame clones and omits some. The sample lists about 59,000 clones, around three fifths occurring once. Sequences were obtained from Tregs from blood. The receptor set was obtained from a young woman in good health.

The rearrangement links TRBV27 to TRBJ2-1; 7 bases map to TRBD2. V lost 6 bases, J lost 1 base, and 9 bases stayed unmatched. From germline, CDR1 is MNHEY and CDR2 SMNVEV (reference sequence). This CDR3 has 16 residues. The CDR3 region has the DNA TGTGCCAGCAGGCCCCTGGGAGGGTTATCCTACAATGAGCAGTTCTTC. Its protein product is CASRPLGGLSYNEQFF.

CDR3 region: CASSPGQAYNSPLHF. The CDR3 DNA follows: TGTGCCAGCTCACCGGGACAGGCCTATAATTCACCCCTCCACTTT. The V gene is TRBV18, the J gene TRBJ1-6; 8 nucleotides match TRBD1. V trimming: 3 bases; J trimming: 2 bases; junction bases outside the gene matches: 0. Germline V gene lookup returns CDR1 KGHSH and CDR2 LQKENI. CDR3 length: 15 amino acids.

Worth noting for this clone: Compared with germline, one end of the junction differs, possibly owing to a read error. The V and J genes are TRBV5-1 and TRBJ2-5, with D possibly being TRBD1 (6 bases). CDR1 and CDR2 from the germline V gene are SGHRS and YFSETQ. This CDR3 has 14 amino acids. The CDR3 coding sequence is TGCGCCAGCAGAAATTCAGGGGCAGGAGAGGCCCAGTACTTC. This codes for CASRNSGAGEAQYF.

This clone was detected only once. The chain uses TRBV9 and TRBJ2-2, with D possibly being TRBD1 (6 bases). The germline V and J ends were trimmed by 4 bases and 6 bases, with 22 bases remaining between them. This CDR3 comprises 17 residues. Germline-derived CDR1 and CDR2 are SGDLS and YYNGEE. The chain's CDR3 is CASSLTRNRAGPGELFF. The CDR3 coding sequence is TGTGCCAGCAGCCTGACCCGGAACAGGGCGGGCCCCGGGGAGCTGTTTTTT.

The CDR3 is CASSPPGEKLFF. For the CDR3, the DNA is TGTGCCAGCAGCCCACCGGGTGAAAAACTGTTTTTT. The rearrangement joins TRBV7-9 to TRBJ1-4; D not resolved. CDR1 is SEHNR and CDR2 is FQNEAQ in the germline V gene (reference sequence). The V end lost 5 bases, the J end lost 7 bases, and 8 bases lay between the germline ends. This CDR3 is built from 12 residues.

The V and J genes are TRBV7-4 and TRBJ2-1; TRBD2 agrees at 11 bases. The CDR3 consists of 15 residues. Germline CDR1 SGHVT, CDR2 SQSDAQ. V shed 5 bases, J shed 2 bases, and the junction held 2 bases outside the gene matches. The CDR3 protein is CASSLSGGAYNEQFF. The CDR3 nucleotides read TGTGCCAGCAGCCTTAGCGGGGGGGCCTACAATGAGCAGTTCTTC.

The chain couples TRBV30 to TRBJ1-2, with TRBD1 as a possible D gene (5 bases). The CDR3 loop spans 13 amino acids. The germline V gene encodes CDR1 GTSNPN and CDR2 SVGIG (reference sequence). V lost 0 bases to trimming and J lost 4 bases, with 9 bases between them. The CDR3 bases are TGTGCCTGGAGTGTGGACACGGGCTATGGCTACACCTTC. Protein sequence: CAWSVDTGYGYTF.

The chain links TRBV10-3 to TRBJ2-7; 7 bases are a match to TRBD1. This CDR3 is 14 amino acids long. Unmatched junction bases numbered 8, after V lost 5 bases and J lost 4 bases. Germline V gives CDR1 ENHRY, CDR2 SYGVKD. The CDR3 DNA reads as TGTGCCATCAGTACGACCGGGACAGATTACGAGCAGTACTTC. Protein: CAISTTGTDYEQYF.

The CDR3 DNA sequence: TGCGCCAGCAGCCACCGAAGCGGGGGGCCCACCCGGAGCTCCTACAATGAGCAGTTCTTC. The encoded protein is CASSHRSGGPTRSSYNEQFF. This chain connects TRBV4-1 to TRBJ2-1; TRBD2 aligns across 9 bases. Germline V gives CDR1 MGHRA, CDR2 YSYEKL. This CDR3 is built from 20 residues. V trimming: 3 bases; J trimming: 0 bases; junction bases outside the gene matches: 15.

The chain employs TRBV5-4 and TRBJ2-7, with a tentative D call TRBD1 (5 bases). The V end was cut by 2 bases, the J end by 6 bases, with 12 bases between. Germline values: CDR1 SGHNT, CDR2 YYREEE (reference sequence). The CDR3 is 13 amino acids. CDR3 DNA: TGTGCCAGCAGCTTACCCCTGCAGGGCGAGCAGTACTTC. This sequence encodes CASSLPLQGEQYF.

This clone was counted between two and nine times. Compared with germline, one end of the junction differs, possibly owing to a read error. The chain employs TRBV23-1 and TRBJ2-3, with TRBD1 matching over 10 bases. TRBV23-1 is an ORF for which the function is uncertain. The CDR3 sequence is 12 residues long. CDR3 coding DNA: TGCGCCAGCAGTCAACCGGGACAGGGGAGACATTTT. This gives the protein CASSQPGQGRHF.

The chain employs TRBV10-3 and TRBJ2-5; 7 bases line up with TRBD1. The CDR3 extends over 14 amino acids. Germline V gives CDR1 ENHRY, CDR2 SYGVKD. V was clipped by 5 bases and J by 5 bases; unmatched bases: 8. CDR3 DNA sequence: TGTGCCATCAGTTCACCTCAGGGGGTGGAGACCCAGTACTTC. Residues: CAISSPQGVETQYF.

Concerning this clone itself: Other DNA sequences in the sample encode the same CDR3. The CDR3 is CASSDPGTGHYGYTF. CDR3 coding DNA: TGCGCCAGCAGCGACCCCGGGACAGGGCACTATGGCTACACCTTC. The rearrangement uses TRBV5-1 and TRBJ1-2; 9 bases fit TRBD1. This CDR3 is built from 15 residues. Germline V gives CDR1 SGHRS, CDR2 YFSETQ. With V trimmed by 4 bases and J by 3 bases, 7 bases remained unmatched. Drawing the rest from reference TRBV5-1 and TRBJ1-2, the complete variable domain is KAGVTQTPRYLIKTRGQQVTLSCSPISGHRSVSWYQQTPGQGLQFLFEYFSETQRNKGNFPGRFSGRQFSNSRSEMNVSTLELGDSALYLCASSDPGTGHYGYTFGSGTRLTVV.

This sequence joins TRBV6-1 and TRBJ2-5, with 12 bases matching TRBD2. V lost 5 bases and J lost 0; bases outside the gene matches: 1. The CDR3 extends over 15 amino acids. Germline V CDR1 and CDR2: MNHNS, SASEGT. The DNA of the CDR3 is TGTGCCAGCAGTCGGACTAGCGGGAACCAAGAGACCCAGTACTTC. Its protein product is CASSRTSGNQETQYF.

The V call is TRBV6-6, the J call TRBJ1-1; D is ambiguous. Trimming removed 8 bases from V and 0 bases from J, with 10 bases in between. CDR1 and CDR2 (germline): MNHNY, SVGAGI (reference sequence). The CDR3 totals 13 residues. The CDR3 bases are TGTGCCAGCCGAGAACCGTTGAACACTGAAGCTTTCTTT. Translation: CASREPLNTEAFF.

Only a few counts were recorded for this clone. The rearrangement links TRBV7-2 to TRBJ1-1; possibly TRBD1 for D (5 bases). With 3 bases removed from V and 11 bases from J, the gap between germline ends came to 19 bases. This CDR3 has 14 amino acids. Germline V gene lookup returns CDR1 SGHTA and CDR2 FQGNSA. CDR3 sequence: CASSLGGPFAGAFF. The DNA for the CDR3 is TGTGCCAGCAGCTTGGGGGGACCGTTCGCCGGGGCTTTCTTT. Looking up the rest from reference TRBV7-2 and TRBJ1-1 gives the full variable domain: GAGVSQSPSNKVTEKGKDVELRCDPISGHTALYWYRQSLGQGLEFLIYFQGNSAPDKSGLPSDRFSAERTGGSVSTLTIQRTQQEDSAVYLCASSLGGPFAGAFFGQGTRLTVV.

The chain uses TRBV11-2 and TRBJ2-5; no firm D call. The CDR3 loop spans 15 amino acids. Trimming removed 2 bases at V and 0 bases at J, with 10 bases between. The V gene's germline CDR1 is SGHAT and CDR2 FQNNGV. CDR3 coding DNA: TGTGCCAGCAGCTTAATTTGGCGGAACCAAGAGACCCAGTACTTC. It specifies CASSLIWRNQETQYF. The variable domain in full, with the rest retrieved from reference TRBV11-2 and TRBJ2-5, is EAGVAQSPRYKIIEKRQSVAFWCNPISGHATLYWYQQILGQGPKLLIQFQNNGVVDDSQLPKDRFSAERLKGVDSTLKIQPAKLEDSAVYLCASSLIWRNQETQYFGPGTRLLVL.

CDR3 loop: CASSSNRGRAFF. The CDR3 region has the DNA TGTGCCAGCAGCTCAAACAGGGGGCGAGCTTTCTTT. V gene TRBV7-2 combines with J gene TRBJ1-1, with 9 bases lining up with TRBD1. The CDR3 has 12 residues. Germline trimming cut 4 bases from V and 10 bases from J; bases unmatched to any gene: 4. Germline V gene sequence: CDR1 SGHTA, CDR2 FQGNSA. Together with reference TRBV7-2 and TRBJ1-1, the CDR3 gives the full variable domain: GAGVSQSPSNKVTEKGKDVELRCDPISGHTALYWYRQSLGQGLEFLIYFQGNSAPDKSGLPSDRFSAERTGGSVSTLTIQRTQQEDSAVYLCASSSNRGRAFFGQGTRLTVV.

CDR3 DNA: TGTGCTAGCCGTCGTGGGGGAGGTGACACTGAAGCTTTCTTT. Its protein product is CASRRGGGDTEAFF. The genes are TRBV12-5 and TRBJ1-1; D perhaps matches TRBD1 (5 bases). The germline V gene encodes CDR1 LGHNT and CDR2 FRNRAP. The CDR3 is 14 residues long. Trimming took off 9 bases at V and 3 bases at J, with 17 bases between the two ends.

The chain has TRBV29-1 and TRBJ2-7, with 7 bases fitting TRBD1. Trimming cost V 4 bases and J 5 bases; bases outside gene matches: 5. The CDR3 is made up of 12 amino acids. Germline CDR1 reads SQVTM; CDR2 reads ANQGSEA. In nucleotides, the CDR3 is TGCAGCGTTGCGCGACAGGGTAACGAGCAGTACTTC. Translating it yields CSVARQGNEQYF.

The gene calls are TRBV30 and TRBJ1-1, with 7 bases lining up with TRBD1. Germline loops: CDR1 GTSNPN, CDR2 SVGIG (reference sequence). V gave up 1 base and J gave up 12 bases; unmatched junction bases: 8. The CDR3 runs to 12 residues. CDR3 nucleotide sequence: TGTGCCTGGAGTGGCCAGGGGGTTGCGTCTTTCTTT. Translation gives CAWSGQGVASFF.

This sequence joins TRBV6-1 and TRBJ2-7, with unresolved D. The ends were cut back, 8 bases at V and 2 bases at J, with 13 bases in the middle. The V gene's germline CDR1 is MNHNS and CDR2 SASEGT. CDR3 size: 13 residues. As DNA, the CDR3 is TGTGCCAGCGGAGTAGCCCCTACCTACGAGCAGTACTTC. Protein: CASGVAPTYEQYF.

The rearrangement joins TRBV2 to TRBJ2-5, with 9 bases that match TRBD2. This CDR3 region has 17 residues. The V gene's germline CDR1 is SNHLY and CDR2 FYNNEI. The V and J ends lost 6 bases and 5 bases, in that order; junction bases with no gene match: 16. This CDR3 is CASSYQMAGGPGETQYF. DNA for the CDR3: TGTGCCAGCAGCTACCAGATGGCGGGAGGGCCGGGGGAGACCCAGTACTTC.

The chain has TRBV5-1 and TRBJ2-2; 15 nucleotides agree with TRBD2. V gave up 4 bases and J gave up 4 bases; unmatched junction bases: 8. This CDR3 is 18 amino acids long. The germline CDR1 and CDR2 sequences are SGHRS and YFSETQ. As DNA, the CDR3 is TGCGCCAGCAGCCTCGGACTAGCGGGAGGGCCGATCACCGGGGAGCTGTTTTTT. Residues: CASSLGLAGGPITGELFF.

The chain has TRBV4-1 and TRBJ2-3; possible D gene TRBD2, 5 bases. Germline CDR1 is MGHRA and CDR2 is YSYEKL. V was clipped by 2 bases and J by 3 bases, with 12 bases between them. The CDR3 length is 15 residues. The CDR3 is CASSQTLRGTDTQYF. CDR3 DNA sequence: TGCGCCAGCAGCCAAACTCTGCGAGGGACAGATACGCAGTATTTT.

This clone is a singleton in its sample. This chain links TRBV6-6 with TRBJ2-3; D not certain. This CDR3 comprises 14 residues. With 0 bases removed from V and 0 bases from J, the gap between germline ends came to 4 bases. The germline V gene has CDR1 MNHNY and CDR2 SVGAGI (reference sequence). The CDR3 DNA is TGTGCCAGCAGTTACTCAGCTAGCACAGATACGCAGTATTTT. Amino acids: CASSYSASTDTQYF.

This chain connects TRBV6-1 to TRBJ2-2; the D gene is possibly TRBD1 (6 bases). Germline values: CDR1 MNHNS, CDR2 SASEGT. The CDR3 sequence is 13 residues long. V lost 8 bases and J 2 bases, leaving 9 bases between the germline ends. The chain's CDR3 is CASPGVNTGELFF. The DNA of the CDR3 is TGTGCCAGCCCAGGGGTTAACACCGGGGAGCTGTTTTTT.

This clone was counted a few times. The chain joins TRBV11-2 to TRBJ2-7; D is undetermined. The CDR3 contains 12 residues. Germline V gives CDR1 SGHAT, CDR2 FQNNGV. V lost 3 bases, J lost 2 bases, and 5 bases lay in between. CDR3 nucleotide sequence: TGTGCCAGCAGCTTTACACCCTACGAGCAGTACTTC. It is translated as CASSFTPYEQYF.

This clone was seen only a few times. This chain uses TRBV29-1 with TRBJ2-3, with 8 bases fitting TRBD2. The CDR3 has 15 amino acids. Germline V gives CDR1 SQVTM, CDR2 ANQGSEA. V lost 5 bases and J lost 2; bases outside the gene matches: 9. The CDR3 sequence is CSVRPIAGPTDTQYF. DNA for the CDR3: TGCAGCGTTCGGCCGATAGCGGGGCCCACAGATACGCAGTATTTT.

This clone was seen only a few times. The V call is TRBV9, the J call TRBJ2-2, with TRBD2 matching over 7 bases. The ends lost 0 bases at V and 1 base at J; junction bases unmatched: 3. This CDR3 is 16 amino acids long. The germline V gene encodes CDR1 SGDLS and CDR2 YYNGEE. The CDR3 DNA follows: TGTGCCAGCAGCGTAGGACTAGCTCTGAACACCGGGGAGCTGTTTTTT. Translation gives CASSVGLALNTGELFF.

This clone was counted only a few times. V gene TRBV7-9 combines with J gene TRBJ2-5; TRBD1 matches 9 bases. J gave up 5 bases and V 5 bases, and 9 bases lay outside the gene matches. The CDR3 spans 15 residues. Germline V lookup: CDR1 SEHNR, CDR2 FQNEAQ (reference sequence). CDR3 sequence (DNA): TGTGCCAGCAGCCCCGGGACAGGGAGAGGGGAGACCCAGTACTTC. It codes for CASSPGTGRGETQYF. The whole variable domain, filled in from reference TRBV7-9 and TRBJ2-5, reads DTGVSQNPRHKITKRGQNVTFRCDPISEHNRLYWYRQTLGQGPEFLTYFQNEAQLEKSRLLSDRFSAERPKGSFSTLEIQRTEQGDSAMYLCASSPGTGRGETQYFGPGTRLLVL.